These 12 T cell receptor beta chains share one sample of origin, sequenced in a study of T cell repertoires in cytomegalovirus infection. TCRdb fed the reads into MiXCR, producing one record per CDR3 protein. Among 750,000 to 900,000 distinct CDR3 sequences, roughly 28% were seen once, and the ten largest hold about 12%. These TCRs are of unknown antigen specificity. The source was cultured CD8+ T cells from PBMCs, collected from culture after CMV antigen stimulation. The receptors shown here come from a human donor in good health (CMV status not recorded). Some clones in this sample may be carry-over from other donors' samples.

This clonotype showed up just a few times. The rearrangement joins TRBV10-3 to TRBJ1-2, with a possible D match to TRBD1 (5 bases). Trimming shortened V by 6 bases and J by 8 bases, and 10 bases separated the two germline ends. The germline V gene has CDR1 ENHRY and CDR2 SYGVKD. There are 11 residues in the CDR3. CDR3 in amino acids: CAIRRQRGYTF. DNA of the CDR3: TGTGCCATCAGGAGACAGAGGGGCTACACCTTC.

This clonotype was found a few times. The chain couples TRBV4-3 to TRBJ1-2; 7 positions match TRBD1. Germline CDR1 and CDR2: LGHNA and YSLEER. The CDR3 contains 16 residues. V gave up 3 bases and J gave up 5 bases; unmatched junction bases: 12. The CDR3 reads CASSHSNRGGPYGYTF. The CDR3 DNA sequence: TGCGCCAGCAGCCATTCTAACAGGGGTGGCCCTTATGGCTACACCTTC.

The V call is TRBV28, the J call TRBJ1-1; D unresolved. This CDR3 is built from 14 residues. CDR1 is MDHEN and CDR2 is SYDVKM in the germline V gene. V was trimmed by 6 bases and J by 5 bases, leaving 16 bases between them. CDR3 coding DNA: TGTGCCAGCAGATATAGAGGACCTCTGACTGAAGCTTTCTTT. Amino acid sequence: CASRYRGPLTEAFF.

This clonotype turned up a few times. One junction end does not reproduce the germline sequence, and a read error may be involved. The chain employs TRBV11-2 and TRBJ1-2; 9 bases align to TRBD1. Looked up from germline, CDR1 is SGHAT and CDR2 is FQNNGV. The CDR3 runs 14 residues. CDR3 in amino acids: CASIPGQGPFGYTF. As DNA, the CDR3 is TGTGCCAGCATCCCGGGACAGGGACCTTTTGGCTATACCTTC.

V and J are TRBV12-3 or TRBV12-4 and TRBJ2-3; TRBD2 matches at 10 bases. Unmatched junction bases numbered 15, after V lost 1 base and J lost 2 bases. The CDR3 spans 20 residues. The CDR3 loop reads CASSLEGGTSETEPTDTQYF. CDR3 nucleotide sequence: TGTGCCAGCAGTTTAGAGGGTGGGACTAGCGAGACAGAACCCACAGATACGCAGTATTTT.

This clonotype was seen ten or more times. The J gene is TRBJ2-1, the V gene TRBV7-2; D remains ambiguous. CDR3 length: 11 residues. The germline gives CDR1 SGHTA, CDR2 FQGNSA. V lost 6 bases and J 8 bases, leaving 8 bases between the germline ends. The chain's CDR3 is CASRERYEQFF. DNA for the CDR3: TGTGCCAGCAGGGAAAGGTATGAGCAGTTCTTC.

This clonotype was seen at least ten times. The genes are TRBV14 and TRBJ2-6, with TRBD1 matching over 8 bases. CDR3 length: 19 amino acids. The junction had 9 bases not matched to a gene; V was cut back by 2 bases and J by 0 bases. Germline V CDR1 and CDR2: SGHDN, FVKESK. The CDR3: CASSQSVGTGHSGANVLTF. For the CDR3, the DNA is TGTGCCAGCAGCCAATCAGTAGGGACAGGTCACTCTGGGGCCAACGTCCTGACTTTC.

This chain links TRBV6-5 with TRBJ2-1, with TRBD2 as a possible D gene (5 bases). Trimming cost V 0 bases and J 2 bases, with 11 bases left between them. This CDR3 region has 16 residues. Germline assignment: CDR1 MNHEY and CDR2 SVGAGI. This CDR3 is CASSYSGLHPYNEQFF. CDR3 nucleotides: TGTGCCAGCAGTTACTCCGGACTCCATCCCTACAATGAGCAGTTCTTC.

The sample holds many counts of this clonotype. J is TRBJ1-1 and V is TRBV20-1; a possible D gene is TRBD1 (6 bases). Germline V gives CDR1 DFQATT, CDR2 SNEGSKA (reference sequence). This CDR3 has 14 residues. V was shortened by 0 bases and J by 5 bases, with 13 bases between the two germline ends. The CDR3 is CSARDSGTWTEAFF. The CDR3 DNA reads TGCAGTGCTAGAGATTCCGGGACATGGACTGAAGCTTTCTTT.

The table lists this clonotype with a few counts. The chain has TRBV7-9 and TRBJ1-5; possibly TRBD1 for D (6 bases). V was cut by 1 base and J by 7 bases, with 11 bases left in between. Germline V gene data show CDR1 as SEHNR and CDR2 as FQNEAQ (reference sequence). The CDR3 runs 14 residues. The chain's CDR3 is CASSLDRVDQPQHF. The CDR3 nucleotides are TGTGCCAGCAGCTTAGACAGGGTGGACCAGCCCCAGCATTTT. The complete variable domain, with remaining parts taken from reference TRBV7-9 and TRBJ1-5, reads DTGVSQNPRHKITKRGQNVTFRCDPISEHNRLYWYRQTLGQGPEFLTYFQNEAQLEKSRLLSDRFSAERPKGSFSTLEIQRTEQGDSAMYLCASSLDRVDQPQHFGDGTRLSIL.

This clonotype was seen a handful of times. The chain couples TRBV2 to TRBJ1-5; 9 nucleotides line up with TRBD1. The V gene end was trimmed by 7 bases and the J gene end by 5 bases; junction bases not matched to a gene: 18. CDR3 length equals 18 residues. Germline V gene sequence: CDR1 SNHLY, CDR2 FYNNEI. The DNA of the CDR3 is TGTGCCAGCACTTGGGACAGGGTGAGTCCCGGTGTGGATCAGCCCCAGCATTTT. It codes for CASTWDRVSPGVDQPQHF.

The CDR3 DNA reads as TGTGCCAGCAGTTGGACAGGGGGCTTTGGTACTGAAGCTTTCTTT. Its translation: CASSWTGGFGTEAFF. This rearrangement joins TRBV6-2 or TRBV6-3 to TRBJ1-1, with 11 bases that match TRBD1. V lost 4 bases and J lost 5; bases outside the gene matches: 6. The CDR3 loop spans 15 amino acids. Looked up from germline, CDR1 is MNHEY and CDR2 is SVGEGT.